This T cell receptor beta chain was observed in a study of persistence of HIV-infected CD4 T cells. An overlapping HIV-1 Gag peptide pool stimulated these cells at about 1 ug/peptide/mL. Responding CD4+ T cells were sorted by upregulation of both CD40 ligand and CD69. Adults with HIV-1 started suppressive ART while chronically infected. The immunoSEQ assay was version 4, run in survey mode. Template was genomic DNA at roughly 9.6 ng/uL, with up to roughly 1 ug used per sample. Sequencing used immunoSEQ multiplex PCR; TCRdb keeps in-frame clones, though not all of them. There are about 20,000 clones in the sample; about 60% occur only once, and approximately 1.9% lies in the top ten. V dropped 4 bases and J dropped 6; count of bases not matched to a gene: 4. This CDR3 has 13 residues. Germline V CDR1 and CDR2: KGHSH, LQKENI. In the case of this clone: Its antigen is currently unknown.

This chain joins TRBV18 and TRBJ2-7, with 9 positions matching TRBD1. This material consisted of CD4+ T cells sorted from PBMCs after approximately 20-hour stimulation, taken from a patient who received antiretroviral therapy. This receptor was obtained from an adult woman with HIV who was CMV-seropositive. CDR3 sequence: CASSQGQGLEQYF. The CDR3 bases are TGTGCCAGCTCACAGGGACAGGGCCTCGAGCAGTACTTC.